A selection of T cell receptor beta chains follows, all from one sample in a study of control samples from healthy donors and cancer patients. Sequenced by immunoSEQ multiplex PCR; TCRdb stores in-frame clones only, minus some. This table has 150,000 or so clones, approximately 94% appearing once. Material: blood. The receptors stem from a woman in her thirties or forties in good health. Both conserved end residues are part of each CDR3. The D gene is left open where the match is weak. Part of the rows lack a size; the others show once, few, many or a class for expanded clones.

D: -
V: TRBV9
size: -
J: TRBJ1-2
CDR3: CASSVAQGLDGYTF
DNA: TGTGCCAGCAGCGTAGCTCAGGGGTTGGATGGCTACACCTTC

D: -
V: TRBV28
size: -
J: TRBJ2-2
CDR3: CASSPSDMRRTGELFF
DNA: TGTGCCAGCAGTCCCTCTGACATGCGTCGGACCGGGGAGCTGTTTTTT

D: TRBD1
V: TRBV5-8
size: once
J: TRBJ1-1
CDR3: CASSSFRTGGSTEAFF
DNA: TGTGCCAGCAGCTCTTTTCGGACAGGGGGATCGACTGAAGCTTTCTTT

D: -
V: TRBV11-2
size: -
J: TRBJ2-3
CDR3: CASSSDLRVYTQYF
DNA: TGTGCCAGCAGCTCGGACCTAAGGGTCTATACGCAGTATTTT

D: -
V: TRBV2
size: -
J: TRBJ1-4
CDR3: CASSALGSANEKLFF
DNA: TGTGCCAGCAGTGCATTGGGGTCAGCTAATGAAAAACTGTTTTTT

D: -
V: TRBV19
size: -
J: TRBJ2-5
CDR3: CASSKIADSRGETQYF
DNA: TGTGCCAGTAGTAAAATAGCGGACTCGAGGGGAGAGACCCAGTACTTC

D: TRBD1
V: TRBV9
size: -
J: TRBJ1-2
CDR3: CASSVAGQWFYGYTF
DNA: TGTGCCAGCAGCGTAGCGGGACAGTGGTTTTATGGCTACACCTTC

D: TRBD2
V: TRBV11-2
size: -
J: TRBJ2-7
CDR3: CASSWRGASGRVYEQYF
DNA: TGTGCCAGCAGTTGGCGGGGAGCTAGCGGGAGGGTCTACGAGCAGTACTTC

D: TRBD1
V: TRBV5-6
size: -
J: TRBJ2-3
CDR3: CASSFDRVNTDTQYF
DNA: TGTGCCAGCAGCTTTGACAGGGTGAACACAGATACGCAGTATTTT

D: -
V: TRBV12-3/TRBV12-4
size: -
J: TRBJ1-5
CDR3: CASSKGRQPQHF
DNA: TGTGCCAGCAGTAAAGGCCGGCAGCCCCAGCATTTT

D: -
V: TRBV7-6
size: -
J: TRBJ1-4
CDR3: CASSLLQGTNEKLFF
DNA: TGTGCCAGCAGCCTATTACAGGGAACTAATGAAAAACTGTTTTTT

D: TRBD1
V: TRBV6-2/TRBV6-3
size: -
J: TRBJ1-2
CDR3: CASSYGQVYGYTF
DNA: TGTGCCAGCAGTTATGGACAGGTTTATGGCTACACCTTC

D: -
V: TRBV7-9
size: -
J: TRBJ1-4
CDR3: CASSLGTANEKLFF
DNA: TGTGCCAGCAGCTTAGGGACAGCAAATGAAAAACTGTTTTTT

D: -
V: TRBV5-1
size: once
J: TRBJ1-2
CDR3: CASSLRTDGFGYTF
DNA: TGCGCCAGCAGCCTCCGGACCGACGGTTTTGGCTACACCTTC

D: -
V: TRBV27
size: once
J: TRBJ1-1
CDR3: CASSPPTGEAFF
DNA: TGTGCCAGCAGTCCCCCGACAGGTGAAGCTTTCTTT